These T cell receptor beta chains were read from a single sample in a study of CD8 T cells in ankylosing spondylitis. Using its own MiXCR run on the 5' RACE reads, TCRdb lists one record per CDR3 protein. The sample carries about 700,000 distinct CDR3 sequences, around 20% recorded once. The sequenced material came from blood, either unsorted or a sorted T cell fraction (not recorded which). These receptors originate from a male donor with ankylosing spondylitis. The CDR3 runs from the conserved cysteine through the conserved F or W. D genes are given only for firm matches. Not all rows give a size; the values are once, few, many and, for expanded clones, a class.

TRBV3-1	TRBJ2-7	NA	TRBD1	CASSQAQGTYEQYF	TGTGCCAGCAGCCAAGCACAGGGGACCTACGAGCAGTACTTC
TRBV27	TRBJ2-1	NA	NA	CASSLSRGDYNEQFF	TGTGCCAGCAGTTTATCGAGGGGTGATTACAATGAGCAGTTCTTC
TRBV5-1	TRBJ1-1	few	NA	CASSLRDPLSMNTEAFF	TGCGCCAGCAGCCTCAGGGACCCCTTGTCTATGAACACTGAAGCTTTCTTT
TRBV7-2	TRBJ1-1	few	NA	CASSFEGAWNTEAFF	TGTGCCAGCAGCTTTGAGGGAGCGTGGAACACTGAAGCTTTCTTT
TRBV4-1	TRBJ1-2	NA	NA	CASSQDLGQGDYGYTF	TGCGCCAGCAGCCAAGATTTGGGTCAGGGTGACTATGGCTACACCTTC
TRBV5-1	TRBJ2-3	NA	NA	CASSFEGGADTQYF	TGCGCCAGCAGCTTCGAGGGGGGCGCAGATACGCAGTATTTT
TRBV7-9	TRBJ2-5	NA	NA	CASSLASGIGETQYF	TGTGCCAGCAGCTTAGCTTCAGGGATTGGTGAGACCCAGTACTTC
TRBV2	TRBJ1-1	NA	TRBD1	CASKSDRDTEAFF	TGTGCCAGCAAGTCCGACAGGGACACTGAAGCTTTCTTT
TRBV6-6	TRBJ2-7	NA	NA	CASSSEGYEQYF	TGTGCCAGCAGTTCCGAGGGCTACGAGCAGTACTTC
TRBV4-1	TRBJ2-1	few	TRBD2	CASSGIDNEQFF	TGCGCCAGTAGCGGGATAGACAATGAGCAGTTCTTC
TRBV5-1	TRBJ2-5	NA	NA	CASSPDSFQETQYF	TGCGCCAGCAGCCCGGACAGTTTCCAAGAGACCCAGTACTTC
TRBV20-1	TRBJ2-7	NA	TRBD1	CSADGTGDTYEQYF	TGCAGCGCCGATGGGACAGGGGACACCTACGAGCAGTACTTC
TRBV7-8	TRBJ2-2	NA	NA	CASSLFRARRTGELFF	TGTGCCAGCAGCTTATTCAGGGCACGGCGCACCGGGGAGCTGTTTTTT
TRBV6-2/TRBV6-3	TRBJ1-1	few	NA	CASSYYENTEAFF	TGTGCCAGCAGTTATTACGAGAACACTGAAGCTTTCTTT
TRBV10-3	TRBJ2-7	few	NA	CAISGLISYEQYF	TGTGCCATCAGTGGCCTTATATCCTACGAGCAGTACTTC
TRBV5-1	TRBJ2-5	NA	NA	CASSFGLQRQETQYF	TGCGCCAGCAGCTTTGGACTTCAGAGACAAGAGACCCAGTACTTC
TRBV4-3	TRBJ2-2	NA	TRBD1	CASSARAGGIGELFF	TGCGCCAGCAGCGCGCGGGCAGGGGGCATCGGGGAGCTGTTTTTT
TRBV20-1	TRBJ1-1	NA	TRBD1	CSAPGQGRGAFF	TGCAGTGCTCCCGGACAGGGGAGGGGAGCTTTCTTT
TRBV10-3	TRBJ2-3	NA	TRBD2	CAISISSGGPSTDTQYF	TGTGCCATCAGTATTTCTAGCGGGGGACCTAGCACAGATACGCAGTATTTT
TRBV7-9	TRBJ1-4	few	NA	CASSPRPGTATNEKLFF	TGTGCCAGCAGCCCACGTCCCGGGACCGCAACTAATGAAAAACTGTTTTTT
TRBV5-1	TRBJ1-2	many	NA	CASSRTATNYGYTF	TGCGCCAGCAGCCGAACAGCAACTAACTATGGCTACACCTTC
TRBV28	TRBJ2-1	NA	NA	CASNLRGGPTEQFF	TGTGCCAGCAACCTCAGAGGGGGGCCTACTGAGCAGTTCTTC
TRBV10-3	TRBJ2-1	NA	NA	CAISESLGPAYNEQFF	TGTGCCATCAGTGAGTCTTTGGGGCCAGCCTACAATGAGCAGTTCTTC
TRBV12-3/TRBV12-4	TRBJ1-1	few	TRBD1	CASSNPGQKNTEAFF	TGTGCCAGCAGTAACCCGGGACAGAAGAACACTGAAGCTTTCTTT
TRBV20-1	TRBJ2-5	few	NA	CSAREGPRARETQYF	TGCAGTGCTAGAGAGGGGCCCCGGGCCCGGGAGACCCAGTACTTC
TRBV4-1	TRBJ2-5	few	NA	CASSQGTGLQETQYF	TGCGCCAGCAGCCAAGGTACAGGGCTACAAGAGACCCAGTACTTC
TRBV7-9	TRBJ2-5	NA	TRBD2	CASSPNASGIETQYF	TGTGCCAGCAGCCCAAACGCTAGCGGGATTGAGACCCAGTACTTC
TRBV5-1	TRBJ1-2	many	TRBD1	CASSSLDRAGYTF	TGCGCCAGCAGCTCCCTGGACAGGGCTGGCTACACCTTC
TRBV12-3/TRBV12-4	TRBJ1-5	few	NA	CASSRQTNQPQHF	TGTGCCAGCAGCCGACAGACGAATCAGCCCCAGCATTTT
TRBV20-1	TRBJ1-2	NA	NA	CSARDYTTARGSYGYTF	TGCAGTGCTAGAGATTACACTACTGCGCGGGGCAGCTATGGCTACACCTTC
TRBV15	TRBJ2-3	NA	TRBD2	CATSREIGRAPDTQYF	TGTGCCACCAGCAGAGAGATCGGGAGGGCCCCAGATACGCAGTATTTT
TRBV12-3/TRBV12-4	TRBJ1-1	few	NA	CASSLTGGGEAFF	TGTGCCAGCAGTTTAACGGGGGGGGGTGAAGCTTTCTTT
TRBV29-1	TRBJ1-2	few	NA	CSVEVLANYGYTF	TGCAGCGTTGAAGTATTAGCTAACTATGGCTACACCTTC
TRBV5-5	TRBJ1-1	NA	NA	CASSPETGSNTEAFF	TGTGCCAGCAGCCCAGAAACAGGGTCGAACACTGAAGCTTTCTTT
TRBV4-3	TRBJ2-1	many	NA	CASSHRTGRIYNEQFF	TGCGCCAGCAGCCACCGGACCGGAAGGATTTACAATGAGCAGTTCTTC
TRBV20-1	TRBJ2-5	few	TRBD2	CSAHLTSGVKTQYF	TGCAGTGCCCACCTTACTAGCGGGGTGAAGACCCAGTACTTC
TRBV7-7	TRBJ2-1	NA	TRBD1	CASSRGTGGDEQFF	TGTGCCAGCAGCCGCGGGACAGGGGGGGATGAGCAGTTCTTC
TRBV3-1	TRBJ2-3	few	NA	CASSHQEGDTQYF	TGTGCCAGCAGCCATCAGGAAGGAGATACGCAGTATTTT
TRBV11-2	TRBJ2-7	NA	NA	CASSSANYEQYF	TGTGCCAGCAGCTCGGCAAACTACGAGCAGTACTTC
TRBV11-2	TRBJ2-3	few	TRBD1	CASSRDRGGDTQYF	TGTGCCAGCAGTCGGGACAGAGGGGGAGATACGCAGTATTTT
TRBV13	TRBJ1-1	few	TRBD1	CASSSPRTGDDWVEAFF	TGTGCCAGCAGCTCACCACGGACAGGGGACGACTGGGTTGAAGCTTTCTTT
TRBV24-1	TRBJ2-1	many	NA	CATSDSAFRDDNEQFF	TGTGCCACCAGTGATTCTGCTTTCCGGGACGATAATGAGCAGTTCTTC
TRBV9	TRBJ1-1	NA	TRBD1	CASRGQGDLNTEAFF	TGTGCCAGCAGAGGACAGGGAGACTTGAACACTGAAGCTTTCTTT
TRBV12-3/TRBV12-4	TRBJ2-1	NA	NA	CASSSGQWSEQFF	TGTGCCAGCAGTTCTGGGCAGTGGAGTGAGCAGTTCTTC
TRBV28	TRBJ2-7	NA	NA	CASSLREGRGYEQYF	TGTGCCAGCAGTTTGAGGGAGGGCAGGGGGTACGAGCAGTACTTC
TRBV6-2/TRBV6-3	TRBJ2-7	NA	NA	CASSYSLSYEQYF	TGTGCCAGCAGTTACTCCCTTTCCTACGAGCAGTACTTC
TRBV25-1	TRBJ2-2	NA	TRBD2	CASSGVAGVTGELFF	TGTGCCAGCAGTGGGGTAGCGGGAGTCACCGGGGAGCTGTTTTTT
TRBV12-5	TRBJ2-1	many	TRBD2	CASGLGHSGAYNEQFF	TGTGCTAGTGGTTTGGGACATAGCGGGGCCTACAATGAGCAGTTCTTC
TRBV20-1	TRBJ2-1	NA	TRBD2	CSARGLAENNEQFF	TGCAGTGCTAGGGGACTAGCGGAGAACAATGAGCAGTTCTTC
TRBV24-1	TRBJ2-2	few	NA	CATSKGWGTGELFF	TGTGCCACCAGTAAGGGCTGGGGCACCGGGGAGCTGTTTTTT
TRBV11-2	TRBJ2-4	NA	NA	CASSSGIENIQYF	TGTGCCAGCAGCTCCGGGATCGAAAACATTCAGTACTTC
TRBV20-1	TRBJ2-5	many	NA	CSAISPGGYQETQYF	TGCAGTGCTATCAGCCCGGGTGGCTACCAAGAGACCCAGTACTTC
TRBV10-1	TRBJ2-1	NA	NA	CASSESRRDYNEQFF	TGCGCCAGCAGTGAGTCCCGGCGCGATTACAATGAGCAGTTCTTC
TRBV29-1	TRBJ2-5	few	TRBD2	CSAEPPGGLETQYF	TGCAGCGCGGAACCTCCGGGGGGGCTGGAGACCCAGTACTTC
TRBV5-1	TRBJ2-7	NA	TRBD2	CASSLTTRTSGSYEQYF	TGCGCCAGCAGCTTGACGACTCGAACTAGCGGGAGTTACGAGCAGTACTTC